This T cell receptor beta chain emerged from a study of shared clonotypes between healthy human individuals. The junction had 10 bases not matched to a gene; V was cut back by 4 bases and J by 5 bases. This CDR3 is built from 15 residues. CDR1 and CDR2 from the germline V gene are SGHRS and YFSETQ. Every subset's genomic DNA went evenly onto several immunoSEQ plates. The assay was immunoSEQ multiplex PCR, and TCRdb's table has in-frame clones only and misses some. The table shows 2 million to 3 million clones, with under 95% occurring only once. The source is a man aged 18 to 30 in good health. Some clones in this sample may be carry-over from other donors' samples. Specimen: naive CD4+ T cells from PBMCs. Specified subset: CD45RA+ positively selected. The V call is TRBV5-1, the J call TRBJ2-3; 7 nucleotides match TRBD2. The CDR3 sequence: CASSPGLGRGDTQYF. The CDR3 DNA sequence: TGCGCCAGCAGCCCCGGCCTTGGGAGGGGAGATACGCAGTATTTT.